The present T cell receptor beta chain was sequenced within a study of blood T cell repertoires in COVID-19. The table came from immunoSEQ multiplex PCR; TCRdb's copy has only in-frame clones and leaves some out. The sample lists under 300,000 clones; roughly 85% were seen once. Enrollees, about 18 to 95 years old, lived in about two dozen US areas. Assignment of participants to cohorts was predicated upon participant-reported clinical history. A COVID-19 case had been met by exposed participants during the 2 weeks before study entry. The germline CDR1 and CDR2 sequences are KGHSH and LQKENI. V lost 6 bases to trimming and J lost 0 bases, with 11 bases between them. CDR3 length: 14 residues.

This TCR was sampled from a woman aged 45-59 years who had been exposed to COVID-19. Sequenced sample: PBMCs or T cells enriched from blood (not recorded which). The rearrangement uses TRBV18 and TRBJ2-5, with D possibly TRBD2 on 5 matching bases. The CDR3 loop reads CASSQDSYQETQYF. The CDR3 DNA reads TGTGCCAGCTCTCAGGACTCTTACCAAGAGACCCAGTACTTC.